The 17 T cell receptor beta chains below come from one sample, sequenced in a study of blood T cell repertoires in COVID-19. Sequencing used immunoSEQ multiplex PCR; TCRdb keeps in-frame clones, though not all of them. The sample lists under 150,000 clones, 84% occurring once. The sequenced material came from PBMCs or T cells enriched from blood (not recorded which). Receptors were obtained from a man aged 45 to 65 in a cohort exposed to, infected with or recovered from COVID-19 (not recorded which).

The J gene is TRBJ2-5, the V gene TRBV3-1 (or the pseudogene TRBV3-2), with 8 bases that match TRBD2. Trimming removed 0 bases from V and 4 bases from J; junction bases left unmatched: 16. Germline values: CDR1 LGHDT, CDR2 YNNKEL (reference sequence). The CDR3 extends over 19 amino acids. CDR3 region: CASSQDPPRRAGVGETQYF. The CDR3 coding sequence is TGTGCCAGCAGCCAAGATCCGCCCCGTCGAGCGGGAGTGGGAGAGACCCAGTACTTC.

This chain's CDR3 is CASSAGLAGRSYEQYF. DNA of the CDR3: TGTGCCAGCAGCGCGGGACTAGCGGGCCGTTCCTACGAGCAGTACTTC. This chain connects TRBV7-2 to TRBJ2-7; 12 nucleotides line up with TRBD2. V was clipped by 5 bases and J by 1 base; unmatched bases: 6. Germline lookup yields CDR1 SGHTA and CDR2 FQGNSA. The CDR3 is 16 residues long.

This clone was seen more than once but under ten times. This chain uses TRBV30 with TRBJ2-7; TRBD2 might be the D (7 bases). This CDR3 is 14 amino acids long. Germline-derived CDR1 and CDR2 are GTSNPN and SVGIG (reference sequence). The germline V and J ends were trimmed by 0 bases and 2 bases, with 11 bases remaining between them. The CDR3 nucleotides read TGTGCCTGGAGTGTAGGGGGAGGGACCTACGAGCAGTACTTC. It specifies CAWSVGGGTYEQYF.

This clone has a handful of counts. This rearrangement joins TRBV27 to TRBJ1-3; no clear D gene. The germline V and J ends were trimmed by 6 bases and 0 bases, with 9 bases remaining between them. CDR3 size: 14 residues. Germline CDR1 is MNHEY and CDR2 is SMNVEV (reference sequence). The CDR3 sequence is CASRRLGSGNTIYF. As DNA, the CDR3 is TGTGCCAGCAGAAGACTGGGCTCTGGAAACACCATATATTTT.

V and J are TRBV4-1 and TRBJ1-2; 12 bases line up with TRBD1. The V and J ends lost 3 bases and 3 bases, in that order; junction bases with no gene match: 5. The CDR3 loop spans 16 amino acids. Germline V gene data show CDR1 as MGHRA and CDR2 as YSYEKL. Here the CDR3 DNA reads TGCGCCAGCAGCCAGGGGACAGGGGGCGTTGACTATGGCTACACCTTC. Residues: CASSQGTGGVDYGYTF.

This chain joins TRBV7-2 and TRBJ1-2, with D unresolved. The CDR3 sequence is 14 residues long. The V gene lost 3 bases and the J gene lost 0 bases, with 8 bases spanning the gap. Germline values: CDR1 SGHTA, CDR2 FQGNSA. The CDR3 nucleotides are TGTGCCAGCAGCTTTTACCAGTCTAACTATGGCTACACCTTC. Translating gives CASSFYQSNYGYTF.

The chain recombines TRBV3-1 (or the pseudogene TRBV3-2) with TRBJ2-6, with 10 bases matching TRBD1. This CDR3 has 17 amino acids. Germline assignment: CDR1 LGHDT and CDR2 YNNKEL (reference sequence). J gave up 1 base and V 5 bases, and 5 bases lay outside the gene matches. CDR3: CASSMTGGRSGANVLTF. The CDR3 DNA is TGTGCCAGCAGCATGACAGGGGGCAGGTCTGGGGCCAACGTCCTGACTTTC.

The CDR3 reads CASSDTPNGYTF. The CDR3 nucleotides read TGTGCCAGCAGTGATACCCCTAATGGCTACACCTTC. The chain employs TRBV6-1 and TRBJ1-2; no clear D gene. Germline assignment: CDR1 MNHNS and CDR2 SASEGT. V was cut by 3 bases and J by 6 bases, with 8 bases left in between. CDR3 length: 12 residues.

The genes are TRBV5-4 and TRBJ2-1; TRBD2 is a possible D gene (5 bases). The germline V gene encodes CDR1 SGHNT and CDR2 YYREEE (reference sequence). Trimming shortened V by 0 bases and J by 6 bases, and 13 bases separated the two germline ends. The CDR3 covers 15 residues. In nucleotides, the CDR3 is TGTGCCAGCAGCTTGGCCTTACTAGAGTCCAATGAGCAGTTCTTC. Translated: CASSLALLESNEQFF.

This chain connects TRBV6-2 or TRBV6-3 to TRBJ1-2; possible D gene TRBD1, 5 bases. This CDR3 region has 17 residues. The germline V and J ends were trimmed by 2 bases and 0 bases, with 16 bases remaining between them. CDR1 and CDR2 (germline): MNHEY, SVGEGT. The CDR3 spells CASSYPLDTLANYGYTF. In DNA, the CDR3 is TGTGCCAGCAGTTACCCCCTGGACACCTTGGCTAACTATGGCTACACCTTC.

The chain employs TRBV4-2 and TRBJ1-5, with a tentative D call TRBD1 (5 bases). The germline V gene encodes CDR1 LGHNA and CDR2 YNFKEQ. V lost 0 bases to trimming and J lost 4 bases, with 10 bases between them. CDR3 length: 15 residues. The CDR3 bases are TGTGCCAGCAGCCAAGATCCGACAGTAAATCAGCCCCAGCATTTT. Translation gives CASSQDPTVNQPQHF.

This clone occurred a few times. The V and J genes are TRBV14 and TRBJ1-1; tentative D call: TRBD1 (6 bases). The germline gives CDR1 SGHDN, CDR2 FVKESK. The CDR3 contains 13 residues. V was shortened by 4 bases and J by 5 bases, with 11 bases between the two germline ends. The CDR3, as DNA: TGTGCCAGCAGCCTAACAGGGCAGACTGAAGCTTTCTTT. Translated: CASSLTGQTEAFF. Variable domain in full (rest from reference TRBV14 and TRBJ1-1): EAGVTQFPSHSVIEKGQTVTLRCDPISGHDNLYWYRRVMGKEIKFLLHFVKESKQDESGMPNNRFLAERTGGTYSTLKVQPAELEDSGVYFCASSLTGQTEAFFGQGTRLTVV.

This chain joins TRBV7-9 and TRBJ1-1; 9 nucleotides align to TRBD1. The CDR3 covers 15 residues. Unmatched junction bases numbered 5, after V lost 5 bases and J lost 1 base. In germline, CDR1 is SEHNR, CDR2 FQNEAQ (reference sequence). The CDR3 sequence is CASSPEQGANTEAFF. The CDR3 DNA sequence: TGTGCCAGCAGCCCCGAACAGGGGGCGAACACTGAAGCTTTCTTT.

The chain combines TRBV9 with TRBJ1-1; D is uncertain. The CDR3 consists of 14 residues. Trimming pared 4 bases from V and 2 bases from J, leaving 12 bases between. Per germline, CDR1 SGDLS and CDR2 YYNGEE. Written as DNA, the CDR3 is TGTGCCAGCAGCTTAACACAAAAAAACACTGAAGCTTTCTTT. This sequence encodes CASSLTQKNTEAFF.

CDR3 sequence: CATSREGAGNSPLHF. DNA of the CDR3: TGTGCCACCAGCAGGGAAGGGGCCGGGAATTCACCCCTCCACTTT. V and J are TRBV15 and TRBJ1-6; a possible D gene is TRBD1 (5 bases). Per germline, CDR1 LNHNV and CDR2 YYDKDF (reference sequence). The CDR3 length is 15 residues. The V gene lost 3 bases and the J gene lost 7 bases, with 13 bases spanning the gap.

The genes are TRBV4-1 and TRBJ2-7; a possible D gene is TRBD1 (5 bases). Germline V gene lookup returns CDR1 MGHRA and CDR2 YSYEKL. Deletions cut 0 bases from V and 0 bases from J, with 12 bases between. This CDR3 comprises 16 residues. The CDR3 coding sequence is TGCGCCAGCAGCCAAGATTTTGCAGGGCCCTCCTACGAGCAGTACTTC. Protein: CASSQDFAGPSYEQYF.

The chain employs TRBV10-2 and TRBJ1-2; 10 bases map to TRBD1. The junction had 3 bases not matched to a gene; V was cut back by 6 bases and J by 8 bases. There are 12 residues in the CDR3. The V gene's germline CDR1 is WSHSY and CDR2 SAAADI. The CDR3 region has the DNA TGCGCCAGCAGGCGGGACAGGGGCGGCTACACCTTC. Its protein is CASRRDRGGYTF.